This TCR beta chain was profiled in a study of T cells in women clearing cervical HPV infection. Findings and caveats of the study: Each sample's T-cell count was unknown, possibly confounding richness.

CDR1 and CDR2 (germline): SGDLS, YYNGEE. The CDR3 has 16 residues. The V gene end was trimmed by 0 bases and the J gene end by 5 bases; junction bases not matched to a gene: 6. Concerning this clone: Its target is unknown. From the germline J gene comes the end of the CDR3, since the read stops 3 residues before it.

Sequenced by immunoSEQ multiplex PCR; TCRdb stores in-frame clones only, minus some. Its table records 15,000 to 20,000 clones. MY09/MY11 PCR detected cervical HPV DNA; dot-blot assigned genotypes. The TCR sequence derives from a woman aged 18 to 69 with a cervical HPV16 infection that either progressed to CIN3+ or cleared (not recorded which). Sequenced sample: blood buffy coat. This rearrangement joins TRBV9 to TRBJ2-1; 9 bases line up with TRBD2. CDR3 residues: CASSVGGSGGNNEQFF. The part of the CDR3 DNA that was read is TGTGCCAGCAGCGTAGGCGGTAGCGGGGGAAACAATGAG.